Following are 11 T cell receptor beta chains from one sample sequenced in a study of CD8 T cells in Susac syndrome. After extraction with the RNeasy kit, about 0.5 to 1 ug of the RNA was reverse transcribed using random hexamers. One entry per CDR3 protein, called by TCRdb with MiXCR from the immunoSEQ multiplex PCR reads. This repertoire shows over 300,000 distinct CDR3 sequences, around 90% found once; its top ten account for over 0.065%. The sequenced sample consisted of CD4+ T cells from PBMCs. All receptors derive from a human donor with multiple sclerosis.

The J gene is TRBJ1-4, the V gene TRBV5-8; D is possibly TRBD1 (6 bases). This CDR3 region has 14 residues. V dropped 3 bases and J dropped 8 bases, with 14 bases sitting between them. CDR1 SGHTS and CDR2 YDEGEE come from the germline V gene. The CDR3 region is CASSYGQRGEKLFF. Written as DNA, the CDR3 is TGTGCCAGCAGCTACGGACAGCGAGGAGAAAAACTGTTTTTT.

A few counts support this clonotype. The chain links TRBV29-1 to TRBJ2-1, with D possibly being TRBD1 (6 bases). Deletions cut 5 bases from V and 8 bases from J, with 16 bases between. The germline gives CDR1 SQVTM, CDR2 ANQGSEA. There are 13 residues in the CDR3. The CDR3 sequence: CSVSHLTGHEQFF. CDR3 coding DNA: TGCAGCGTTTCTCACTTAACAGGGCATGAGCAGTTCTTC.

The gene calls are TRBV4-3 and TRBJ1-4; TRBD1 aligns across 7 bases. Germline V gives CDR1 LGHNA, CDR2 YSLEER. After removal of 3 bases from V and 7 bases from J, the junction contained 11 bases not matched to a gene. The CDR3 runs to 16 residues. Here the CDR3 DNA reads TGCGCCAGCAGCCAGAGGGGACAGTACCGATTTGAAAAACTGTTTTTT. It translates to CASSQRGQYRFEKLFF.

The chain carries TRBV14 and TRBJ2-2; D call uncertain. V dropped 2 bases and J dropped 4 bases, with 8 bases sitting between them. Germline V gene lookup returns CDR1 SGHDN and CDR2 FVKESK. This CDR3 comprises 14 residues. The chain's CDR3 is CASSQRPFTGELFF. Here the CDR3 DNA reads TGTGCCAGCAGCCAACGCCCGTTCACCGGGGAGCTGTTTTTT.

This clonotype was seen once. The genes are TRBV19 and TRBJ1-2; D might be TRBD1 (6 bases). From germline, CDR1 is LNHDA and CDR2 SQIVND (reference sequence). V was shortened by 1 base and J by 1 base, with 19 bases between the two germline ends. The CDR3 spans 18 residues. The CDR3 DNA follows: TGTGCCAGTAGTATAGGGGCGCCCGGACAGCGGATTAACTATGGCTACACCTTC. Its translation is CASSIGAPGQRINYGYTF.

The chain carries TRBV18 and TRBJ1-5, with D possibly being TRBD1 (6 bases). The V gene lost 7 bases and the J gene lost 5 bases, with 15 bases spanning the gap. The CDR3 contains 14 residues. Per the germline V gene, CDR1 is KGHSH and CDR2 is LQKENI. CDR3 protein: CASWIGQTDQPQHF. Here the CDR3 DNA reads TGTGCCAGCTGGATCGGACAGACAGATCAGCCCCAGCATTTT.

The rearrangement links TRBV19 to TRBJ2-5; 7 nucleotides align to TRBD2. The CDR3 has 15 amino acids. Losses at the gene ends were 1 base for V and 1 base for J; bases not matched to a gene: 3. Germline assignment: CDR1 LNHDA and CDR2 SQIVND (reference sequence). CDR3 sequence (DNA): TGTGCCAGTAGTATAGCGGCTAGCGGCCAAGAGACCCAGTACTTC. Translation: CASSIAASGQETQYF.

This sequence joins TRBV4-1 and TRBJ1-2; 10 positions agree with TRBD1. Germline V gene sequence: CDR1 MGHRA, CDR2 YSYEKL. The CDR3 runs 16 residues. V lost 2 bases and J lost 4; bases outside the gene matches: 7. In DNA form, the CDR3 reads TGCGCCAGCAGCCAACGACAGGGGGCATGGGGCTATGGCTACACCTTC. Translation gives CASSQRQGAWGYGYTF.

The V and J genes are TRBV12-3 or TRBV12-4 and TRBJ1-2; D gene ambiguous. The CDR3 runs 13 residues. Trimming pared 1 base from V and 8 bases from J, leaving 11 bases between. Here the CDR3 reads CASSLVGSRGYTF. The CDR3 nucleotides are TGTGCCAGCAGTTTAGTGGGGTCCCGGGGCTACACCTTC.

The chain employs TRBV19 and TRBJ1-2, with 7 bases aligning to TRBD1. The germline gives CDR1 LNHDA, CDR2 SQIVND (reference sequence). The CDR3 totals 13 residues. With 7 bases clipped from V and 4 bases from J, the junction kept 6 bases outside the gene matches. The CDR3: CASTPTGSYGYTF. In DNA form, the CDR3 reads TGTGCCAGTACCCCGACAGGGAGCTATGGCTACACCTTC. Full variable domain (remainder filled in from reference TRBV19 and TRBJ1-2): DGGITQSPKYLFRKEGQNVTLSCEQNLNHDAMYWYRQDPGQGLRLIYYSQIVNDFQKGDIAEGYSVSREKKESFPLTVTSAQKNPTAFYLCASTPTGSYGYTFGSGTRLTVV.

V and J are TRBV25-1 and TRBJ2-7; TRBD2 aligns across 13 bases. Germline loops: CDR1 MGHDK, CDR2 SYGVNS. V was pared by 4 bases and J by 3 bases, with 18 bases of the junction left unmatched. This CDR3 has 20 amino acids. The CDR3 loop is CASSGGRSSGTSGKGYEQYF. CDR3 nucleotide sequence: TGTGCCAGCAGTGGAGGTAGATCCTCCGGGACTAGCGGGAAAGGCTACGAGCAGTACTTC.